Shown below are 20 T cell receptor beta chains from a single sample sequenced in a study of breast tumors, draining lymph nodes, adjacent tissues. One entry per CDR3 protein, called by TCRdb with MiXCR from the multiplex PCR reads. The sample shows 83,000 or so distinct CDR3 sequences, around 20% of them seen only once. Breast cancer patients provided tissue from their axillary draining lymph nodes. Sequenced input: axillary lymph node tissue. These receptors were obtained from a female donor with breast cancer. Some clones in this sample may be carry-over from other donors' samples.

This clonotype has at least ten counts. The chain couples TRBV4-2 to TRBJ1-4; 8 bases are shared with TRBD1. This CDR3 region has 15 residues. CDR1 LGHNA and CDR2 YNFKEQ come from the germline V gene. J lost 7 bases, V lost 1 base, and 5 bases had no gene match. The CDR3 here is CASSQGDRSGEKLFF. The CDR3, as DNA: TGTGCCAGCAGCCAAGGGGACAGGTCGGGTGAAAAACTGTTTTTT.

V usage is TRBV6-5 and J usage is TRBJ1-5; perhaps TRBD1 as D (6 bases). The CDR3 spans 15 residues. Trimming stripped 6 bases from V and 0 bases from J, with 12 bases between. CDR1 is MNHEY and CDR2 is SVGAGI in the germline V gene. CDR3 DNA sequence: TGTGCCAGCAGCCACAGACAGGATAGCAATCAGCCCCAGCATTTT. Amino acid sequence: CASSHRQDSNQPQHF.

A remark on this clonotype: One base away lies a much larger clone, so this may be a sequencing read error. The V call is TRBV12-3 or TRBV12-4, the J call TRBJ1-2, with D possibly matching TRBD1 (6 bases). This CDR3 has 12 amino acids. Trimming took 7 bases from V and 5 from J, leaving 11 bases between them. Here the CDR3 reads CASKGGSYGYTF. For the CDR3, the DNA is TGTGCCAGCAAGGGGGGATCTTATGGCTACACCTTC.

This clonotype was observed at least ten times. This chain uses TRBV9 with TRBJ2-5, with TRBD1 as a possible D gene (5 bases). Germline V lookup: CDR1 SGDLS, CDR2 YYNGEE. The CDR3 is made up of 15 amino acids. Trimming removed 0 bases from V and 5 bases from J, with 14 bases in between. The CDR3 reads CASSVAYGQRETQYF. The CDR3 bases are TGTGCCAGCAGCGTAGCGTACGGACAACGGGAGACCCAGTACTTC.

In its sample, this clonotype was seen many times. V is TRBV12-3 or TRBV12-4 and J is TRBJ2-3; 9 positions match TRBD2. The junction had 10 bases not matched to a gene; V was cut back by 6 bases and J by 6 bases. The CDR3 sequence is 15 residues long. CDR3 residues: CASRKEREVGDTQYF. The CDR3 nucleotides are TGTGCCAGCAGAAAAGAGCGGGAGGTTGGGGATACGCAGTATTTT.

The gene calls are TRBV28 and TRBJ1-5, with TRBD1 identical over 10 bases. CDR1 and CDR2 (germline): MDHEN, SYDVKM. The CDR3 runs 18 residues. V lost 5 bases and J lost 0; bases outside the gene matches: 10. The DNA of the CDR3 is TGTGCCAGCAGTCTACCGGGACAGGGGAGCCTTAGCAATCAGCCCCAGCATTTT. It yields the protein CASSLPGQGSLSNQPQHF.

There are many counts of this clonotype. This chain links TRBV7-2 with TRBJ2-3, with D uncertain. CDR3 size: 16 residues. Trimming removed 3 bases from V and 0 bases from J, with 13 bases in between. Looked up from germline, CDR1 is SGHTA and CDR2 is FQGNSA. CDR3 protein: CASSFRPGGSTDTQYF. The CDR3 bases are TGTGCCAGCAGCTTCCGTCCCGGTGGTAGCACAGATACGCAGTATTTT.

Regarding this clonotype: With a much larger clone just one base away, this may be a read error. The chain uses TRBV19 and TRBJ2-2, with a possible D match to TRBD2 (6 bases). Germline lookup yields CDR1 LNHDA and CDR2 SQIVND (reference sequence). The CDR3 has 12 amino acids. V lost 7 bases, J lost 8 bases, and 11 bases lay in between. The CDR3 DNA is TGTGCCAGTATCGACCGGGGGGGGGAGCTGTTTTTT. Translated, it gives CASIDRGGELFF. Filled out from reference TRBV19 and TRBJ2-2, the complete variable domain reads DGGITQSPKYLFRKEGQNVTLSCEQNLNHDAMYWYRQDPGQGLRLIYYSQIVNDFQKGDIAEGYSVSREKKESFPLTVTSAQKNPTAFYLCASIDRGGELFFGEGSRLTVL.

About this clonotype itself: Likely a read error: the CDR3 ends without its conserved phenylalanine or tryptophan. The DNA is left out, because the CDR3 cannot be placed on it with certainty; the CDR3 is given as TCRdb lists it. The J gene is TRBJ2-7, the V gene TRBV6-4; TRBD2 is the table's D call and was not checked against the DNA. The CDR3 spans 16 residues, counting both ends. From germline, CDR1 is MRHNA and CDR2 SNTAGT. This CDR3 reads CASSDKDGRSGVRAVL.

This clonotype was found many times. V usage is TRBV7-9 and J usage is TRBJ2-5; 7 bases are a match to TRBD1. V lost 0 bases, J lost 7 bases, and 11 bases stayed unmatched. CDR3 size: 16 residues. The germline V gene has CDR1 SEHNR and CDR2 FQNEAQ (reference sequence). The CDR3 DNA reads TGTGCCAGCAGCTTAGCGCGGACAGGACTCTTTGGGACCCAGTACTTC. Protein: CASSLARTGLFGTQYF. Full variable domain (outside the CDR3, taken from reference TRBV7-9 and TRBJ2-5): DTGVSQNPRHKITKRGQNVTFRCDPISEHNRLYWYRQTLGQGPEFLTYFQNEAQLEKSRLLSDRFSAERPKGSFSTLEIQRTEQGDSAMYLCASSLARTGLFGTQYFGPGTRLLVL.

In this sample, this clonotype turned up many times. The CDR3 DNA reads as TGTGCCAGCAGCCCTACTAGCGGGAGGGCCAAGGCGGATACGCAGTATTTT. This sequence encodes CASSPTSGRAKADTQYF. The genes are TRBV5-6 and TRBJ2-3, with 13 bases identical to TRBD2. Germline CDR1 SGHDT, CDR2 YYEEEE. The CDR3 runs to 17 residues. V lost 4 bases and J lost 6; bases outside the gene matches: 11.

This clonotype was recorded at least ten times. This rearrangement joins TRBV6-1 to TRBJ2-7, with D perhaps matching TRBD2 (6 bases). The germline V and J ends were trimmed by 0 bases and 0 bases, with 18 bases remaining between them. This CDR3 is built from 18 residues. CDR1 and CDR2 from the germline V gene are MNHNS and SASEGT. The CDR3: CASSEALPGRGGSYEQYF. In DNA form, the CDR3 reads TGTGCCAGCAGTGAAGCGCTTCCAGGGCGGGGAGGCTCCTACGAGCAGTACTTC.

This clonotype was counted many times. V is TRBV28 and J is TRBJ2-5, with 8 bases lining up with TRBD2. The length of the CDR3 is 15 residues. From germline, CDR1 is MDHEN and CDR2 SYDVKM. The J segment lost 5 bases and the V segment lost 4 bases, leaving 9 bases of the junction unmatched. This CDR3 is CASSSPSGGGETQYF. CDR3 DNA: TGTGCCAGCAGTTCACCAAGCGGGGGCGGGGAGACCCAGTACTTC.

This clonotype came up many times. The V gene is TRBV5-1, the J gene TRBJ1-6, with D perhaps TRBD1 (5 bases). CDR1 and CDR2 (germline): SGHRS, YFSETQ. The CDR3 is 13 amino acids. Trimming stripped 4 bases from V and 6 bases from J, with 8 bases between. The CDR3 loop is CASSKTANSPLHF. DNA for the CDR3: TGCGCCAGCAGCAAGACAGCTAATTCACCCCTCCACTTT.

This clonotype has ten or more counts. This CDR3 is CATSDRLAEETQYF. The CDR3 DNA is TGTGCCACCAGTGATCGACTAGCGGAAGAGACCCAGTACTTC. This sequence joins TRBV24-1 and TRBJ2-5; 9 positions match TRBD2. CDR3 length equals 14 residues. Per germline, CDR1 KGHDR and CDR2 SFDVKD. After removal of 3 bases from V and 3 bases from J, the junction contained 1 base not matched to a gene.

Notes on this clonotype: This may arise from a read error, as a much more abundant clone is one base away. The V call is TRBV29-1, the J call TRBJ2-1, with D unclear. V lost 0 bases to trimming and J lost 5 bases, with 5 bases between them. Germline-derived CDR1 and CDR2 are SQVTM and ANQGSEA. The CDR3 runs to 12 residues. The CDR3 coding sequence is TGCAGCGTTGAAGATCAAGACAATGAGCAGTTCTTC. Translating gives CSVEDQDNEQFF.

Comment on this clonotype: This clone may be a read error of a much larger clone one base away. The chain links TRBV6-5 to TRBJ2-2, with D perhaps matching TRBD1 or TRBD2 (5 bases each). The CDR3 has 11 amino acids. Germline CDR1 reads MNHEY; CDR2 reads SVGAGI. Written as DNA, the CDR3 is TGTGCCAGCAGTTACTTGGGGGAGCTGCTTTTT. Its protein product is CASSYLGELLF.

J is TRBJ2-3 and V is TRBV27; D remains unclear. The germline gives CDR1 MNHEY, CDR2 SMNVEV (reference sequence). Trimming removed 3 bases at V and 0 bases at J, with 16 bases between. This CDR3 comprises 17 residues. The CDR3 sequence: CASSFKVSLESTDTQYF. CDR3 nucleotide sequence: TGTGCCAGCAGTTTCAAAGTTTCTCTTGAGAGCACAGATACGCAGTATTTT.

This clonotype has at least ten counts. This CDR3 reads CASSLAQGQGIEQYF. The DNA of the CDR3 is TGTGCCAGCAGCTTAGCGCAAGGACAGGGGATCGAGCAGTACTTC. The chain recombines TRBV7-2 with TRBJ2-7; 9 bases match TRBD1. The V gene end was trimmed by 0 bases and the J gene end by 6 bases; junction bases not matched to a gene: 6. This CDR3 has 15 amino acids. Germline-derived CDR1 and CDR2 are SGHTA and FQGNSA.

Here the CDR3 DNA reads TGCGCCAGCAGCTTATGGGACAGGGTCGCAGATACGCAGTATTTT. Translating gives CASSLWDRVADTQYF. J is TRBJ2-3 and V is TRBV5-1, with 9 nucleotides matching TRBD1. This CDR3 spans 15 amino acids. After removal of 2 bases from V and 4 bases from J, the junction contained 5 bases not matched to a gene. In germline, CDR1 is SGHRS, CDR2 YFSETQ.